The 7 T cell receptor beta chains below come from one sample, sequenced in a study of cytomegalovirus exposure and HLA in healthy donors. Amplification used 60 Vbeta primers and 13 Jbeta primers. TCRdb keeps only in-frame clones here, not all; method: immunoSEQ multiplex PCR. The sample holds 250,000 or so clones, around 90% seen once. Sequencing was carried out using PBMCs. The receptor source for this set is a girl aged 2-10 years in good health and CMV-seronegative.

This clone occurred once. J is TRBJ1-5 and V is TRBV6-5; 7 positions match TRBD1. Per the germline V gene, CDR1 is MNHEY and CDR2 is SVGAGI. Trimming took 0 bases from V and 6 from J; bases not matched to a gene: 5. The CDR3 runs to 15 residues. For the CDR3, the DNA is TGTGCCAGCAGTTACTCAGGGGGCCAGGGTCAGCCCCAGCATTTT. Encoded protein: CASSYSGGQGQPQHF.

V gene TRBV28 combines with J gene TRBJ2-5; TRBD1 aligns across 9 bases. CDR3 size: 15 residues. The V gene end was trimmed by 4 bases and the J gene end by 5 bases; junction bases not matched to a gene: 8. CDR1 MDHEN and CDR2 SYDVKM come from the germline V gene. CDR3 sequence reads: CASSYGGQGGETQYF. The DNA for the CDR3 is TGTGCCAGCAGTTACGGGGGACAGGGTGGGGAGACCCAGTACTTC.

The V and J genes are TRBV4-2 and TRBJ1-5, with D tentatively TRBD1 (5 bases). Germline V gene lookup returns CDR1 LGHNA and CDR2 YNFKEQ. Between the trimmed V and J ends, which lost 0 bases and 0 bases, there was a span of 9 bases. The CDR3 consists of 16 residues. CDR3 amino acids: CASSQEHRISNQPQHF. In DNA, the CDR3 is TGTGCCAGCAGCCAAGAGCACAGGATTAGCAATCAGCCCCAGCATTTT.

CDR3 nucleotide sequence: TGTGCCAGCAGCTTTAGCGGGGTATACAATGAGCAGTTCTTC. Translated: CASSFSGVYNEQFF. V is TRBV7-6 and J is TRBJ2-1; TRBD2 aligns across 8 bases. Germline CDR1 and CDR2: SGHVS and FNYEAQ. Trimming took 3 bases from V and 4 from J; bases not matched to a gene: 2. The length of the CDR3 is 14 residues.

This chain links TRBV7-2 with TRBJ2-7, with 7 positions matching TRBD2. The CDR3 runs 16 residues. Germline V gene data show CDR1 as SGHTA and CDR2 as FQGNSA. J lost 3 bases, V lost 5 bases, and 13 bases had no gene match. DNA of the CDR3: TGTGCCAGCAGCCCTTTCGGCGCTAGCGGCATCTACGAGCAGTACTTC. As protein: CASSPFGASGIYEQYF.

The chain has TRBV5-4 and TRBJ2-7, with 9 positions matching TRBD2. V shed 1 base and J 9 bases; nucleotides not matched to a gene: 14. The CDR3 sequence is 16 residues long. Germline V gene lookup returns CDR1 SGHNT and CDR2 YYREEE (reference sequence). The CDR3 DNA reads TGTGCCAGCAGCTTGTCTGGGACTAGCCCCCCACCCCGGCAGTACTTC. It codes for CASSLSGTSPPPRQYF.

This clone was picked up a small number of times. The genes are TRBV28 and TRBJ2-1; TRBD2 matches at 9 bases. The germline V gene has CDR1 MDHEN and CDR2 SYDVKM. The CDR3 is 15 amino acids. Trimming at V came to 5 bases and at J to 10 bases, leaving 12 bases not matched to a gene. Here the CDR3 reads CASSPMGGGAWEQFF. CDR3 in DNA: TGTGCCAGCAGTCCCATGGGCGGGGGGGCTTGGGAGCAGTTCTTC.